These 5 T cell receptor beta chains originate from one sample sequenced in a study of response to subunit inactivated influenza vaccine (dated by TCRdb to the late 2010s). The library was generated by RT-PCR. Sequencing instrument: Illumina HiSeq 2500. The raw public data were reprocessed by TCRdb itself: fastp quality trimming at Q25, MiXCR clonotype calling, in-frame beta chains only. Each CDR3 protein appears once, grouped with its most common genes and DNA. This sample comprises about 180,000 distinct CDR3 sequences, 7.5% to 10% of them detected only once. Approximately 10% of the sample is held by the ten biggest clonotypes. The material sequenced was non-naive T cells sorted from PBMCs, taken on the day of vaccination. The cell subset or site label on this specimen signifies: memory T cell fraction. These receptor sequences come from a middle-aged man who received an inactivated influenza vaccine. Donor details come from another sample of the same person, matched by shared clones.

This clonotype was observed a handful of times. CDR3 loop: CSASGRGKNIQYF. The DNA for the CDR3 is TGCAGTGCTAGCGGGAGAGGCAAAAACATTCAGTACTTC. The chain carries TRBV20-1 and TRBJ2-4; tentative D call: TRBD2 (6 bases). Trimming cost V 3 bases and J 3 bases, with 9 bases left between them. This CDR3 comprises 13 residues. CDR1 and CDR2 from the germline V gene are DFQATT and SNEGSKA (reference sequence).

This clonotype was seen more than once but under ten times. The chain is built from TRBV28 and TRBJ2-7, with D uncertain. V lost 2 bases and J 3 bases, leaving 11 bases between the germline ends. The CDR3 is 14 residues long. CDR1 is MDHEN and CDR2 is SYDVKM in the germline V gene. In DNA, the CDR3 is TGTGCCAGCAGTTTAATCCGGCAGAGCTACGAGCAGTACTTC. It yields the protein CASSLIRQSYEQYF.

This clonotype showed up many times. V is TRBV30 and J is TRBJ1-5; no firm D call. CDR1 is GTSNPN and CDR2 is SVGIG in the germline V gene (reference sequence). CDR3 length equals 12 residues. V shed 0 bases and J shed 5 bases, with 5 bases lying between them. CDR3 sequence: CAWSVGDQPQHF. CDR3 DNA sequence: TGTGCCTGGAGTGTTGGAGATCAGCCCCAGCATTTT.

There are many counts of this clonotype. CDR3 nucleotides: TGTGCCAGCAGCTTCTTAGTAGGGACAGCGCTAAATTCACCCCTCCACTTT. As protein: CASSFLVGTALNSPLHF. This chain uses TRBV7-2 with TRBJ1-6; 7 positions match TRBD1. The ends lost 3 bases at V and 7 bases at J; junction bases unmatched: 12. This CDR3 region has 17 residues. CDR1 and CDR2 from the germline V gene are SGHTA and FQGNSA.

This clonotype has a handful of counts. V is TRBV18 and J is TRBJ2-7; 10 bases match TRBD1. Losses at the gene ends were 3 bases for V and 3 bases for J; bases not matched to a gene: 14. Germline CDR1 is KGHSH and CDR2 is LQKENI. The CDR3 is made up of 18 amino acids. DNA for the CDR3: TGTGCCAGCTCACCGGCGACAGGGGGCCTACCATTAAGCTACGAGCAGTACTTC. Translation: CASSPATGGLPLSYEQYF.